Listed here are 2 T cell receptor beta chains from one sample, sequenced in a study of monozygotic twins with inflammatory bowel disease. TCRdb reprocessed the 5' RACE reads; each CDR3 protein has one entry and no DNA is given. This repertoire includes approximately 330,000 distinct CDR3 sequences. Sequencing input: blood. These receptors all come from a human donor with ulcerative colitis or Crohn's disease, or a healthy co-twin of an affected twin (not recorded which).

The chain recombines TRBV27 with TRBJ2-1; the D call of TRBD2 rests on TCRdb alone, since no DNA is present to check it. The length of the CDR3 is 15 residues. The germline V gene encodes CDR1 MNHEY and CDR2 SMNVEV (reference sequence). CDR3 sequence: CASTPGTSGHNEQFF.

The chain is built from TRBV10-3 and TRBJ2-1; TCRdb lists TRBD1, though no DNA is available to test this call. The CDR3 length is 15 residues. CDR1 and CDR2 (germline): ENHRY, SYGVKD. The CDR3 here is CAIAPNRDVENEQFF.